Given below is one T cell receptor (beta chain) in context. The junction does not match germline at one end; this may be a read error. The data stem from a study of blood T cell repertoires in COVID-19. The CDR3 is 15 residues long. From germline, CDR1 is SGHTA and CDR2 FQGNSA. In the authors' methods: Amplification with reference gene primers provided the estimates of nucleated cell counts. Clones were read by immunoSEQ multiplex PCR, and TCRdb kept only the in-frame ones, dropping some. D and trimming come from the DNA, and the V and J calls and clone size come from that table. The data show roughly 8,600 clones, approximately 80% seen once.

The sample taken for sequencing was peripheral blood. The sequence derives from a human donor in a cohort sampled during active COVID-19. V and J are TRBV7-2 and TRBJ2-5, with TRBD2 identical over 8 bases. The CDR3, as DNA: TGTGCCAGCACCTTAGGGGCGGGGGGACAAGAGACCCAGTACTTC. This encodes CASTLGAGGQETQYF.